Below, 19 T cell receptor beta chains from the same sample are listed, as sequenced in a study of T-cell reconstitution after alpha-beta-depleted transplantation in children. Unique molecular identifiers were built into the TCRbeta library. In TCRdb, the PCR reads were re-called with MiXCR into one record per CDR3 protein. The data contain 330,000 or so distinct CDR3 sequences, about a tenth of them seen just once; the ten biggest clones take up approximately 2.3%. Sequences were derived from PBMCs from the stem cell graft donor, sampled from the stem cell graft. Receptor source: a human donor who donated a stem cell graft to a child with acute lymphoblastic leukemia.

The J gene is TRBJ1-5, the V gene TRBV5-1; D gene ambiguous. Trimming shortened V by 0 bases and J by 6 bases, and 7 bases separated the two germline ends. Germline assignment: CDR1 SGHRS and CDR2 YFSETQ. This CDR3 comprises 13 residues. The CDR3: CASSLGSFQPQHF. For the CDR3, the DNA is TGCGCCAGCAGCTTGGGGTCTTTTCAGCCCCAGCATTTT. Full variable domain (remainder filled in from reference TRBV5-1 and TRBJ1-5): KAGVTQTPRYLIKTRGQQVTLSCSPISGHRSVSWYQQTPGQGLQFLFEYFSETQRNKGNFPGRFSGRQFSNSRSEMNVSTLELGDSALYLCASSLGSFQPQHFGDGTRLSIL.

This clonotype showed up just a few times. The rearrangement links TRBV3-1 to TRBJ2-1, with D unclear. CDR1 and CDR2 from the germline V gene are LGHDT and YNNKEL (reference sequence). The V end lost 1 base, the J end lost 8 bases, and 6 bases lay between the germline ends. This CDR3 is built from 12 residues. In DNA form, the CDR3 reads TGTGCCAGCAGCCAAGTGCCCCATGAGCAGTTCTTC. Residues: CASSQVPHEQFF.

This clonotype has ten or more counts. The chain carries TRBV20-1 and TRBJ2-3; 8 bases map to TRBD2. With V trimmed by 4 bases and J by 3 bases, 12 bases remained unmatched. Germline V CDR1 and CDR2: DFQATT, SNEGSKA (reference sequence). The CDR3 extends over 16 amino acids. This chain's CDR3 is CSATLGSGSLTDTQYF. The CDR3 region has the DNA TGCAGTGCTACGCTCGGGAGCGGGAGTTTGACAGATACGCAGTATTTT.

This chain links TRBV19 with TRBJ2-7; perhaps D is TRBD1 or TRBD2 (6 bases each). With 4 bases removed from V and 3 bases from J, the gap between germline ends came to 19 bases. Germline V gene lookup returns CDR1 LNHDA and CDR2 SQIVND (reference sequence). CDR3 length: 16 residues. CDR3 sequence: CASSTTGVGGFYEQYF. CDR3 nucleotide sequence: TGTGCCAGTAGTACCACAGGCGTAGGGGGGTTCTACGAGCAGTACTTC.

To note about this clonotype: Its ends do not fully match the called genes, so a read error is possible. This chain connects TRBV27 to TRBJ2-2; D is possibly TRBD1 or TRBD2 (5 bases each). The germline CDR1 and CDR2 sequences are MNHEY and SMNVEV (reference sequence). The CDR3 consists of 15 residues. This chain's CDR3 is CVSSSDSLGAGELFF. DNA of the CDR3: TGTGTCAGCAGTTCGGACTCCCTGGGGGCCGGGGAGCTGTTTTTT.

This clonotype was found a few times. The chain is built from TRBV5-6 and TRBJ2-1, with D perhaps assigned TRBD1 or TRBD2 (5 bases each). The V end was cut by 0 bases, the J end by 10 bases, with 11 bases between. CDR3 length: 13 amino acids. Germline values: CDR1 SGHDT, CDR2 YYEEEE. In DNA, the CDR3 is TGTGCCAGCAGCTTGGGGGACGGACTCGAGCAGTTCTTC. This codes for CASSLGDGLEQFF.

This clonotype was observed a few times. The V and J genes are TRBV9 and TRBJ2-1, with 9 bases aligning to TRBD1. Germline assignment: CDR1 SGDLS and CDR2 YYNGEE. The V gene end was trimmed by 2 bases and the J gene end by 2 bases; junction bases not matched to a gene: 2. CDR3 length: 15 residues. The CDR3 sequence: CASSVWDRAYNEQFF. The CDR3 nucleotides are TGTGCCAGCAGCGTCTGGGACAGGGCCTACAATGAGCAGTTCTTC.

A few counts support this clonotype. V is TRBV30 and J is TRBJ1-4; no clear D. The V end lost 1 base, the J end lost 8 bases, and 14 bases lay between the germline ends. The CDR3 has 14 residues. CDR1 and CDR2 (germline): GTSNPN, SVGIG (reference sequence). Written as DNA, the CDR3 is TGTGCCTGGAGTGAGGGCCGTCCACCCGAAAAACTGTTTTTT. Amino acids: CAWSEGRPPEKLFF.

This clonotype has more than one count but fewer than ten. The chain couples TRBV15 to TRBJ2-5, with D perhaps matching TRBD2 (6 bases). This CDR3 has 19 amino acids. Trimming shortened V by 0 bases and J by 5 bases, and 25 bases separated the two germline ends. Germline CDR1 reads LNHNV; CDR2 reads YYDKDF (reference sequence). The CDR3 loop is CATSRDRVQAGRWPETQYF. DNA of the CDR3: TGTGCCACCAGCAGAGATCGCGTGCAGGCAGGGAGGTGGCCGGAGACCCAGTACTTC.

This sequence joins TRBV28 and TRBJ1-1; 8 bases are shared with TRBD1. V dropped 5 bases and J dropped 4; count of bases not matched to a gene: 9. This CDR3 comprises 15 residues. The V gene's germline CDR1 is MDHEN and CDR2 SYDVKM. The chain's CDR3 is CASSIPPTGGTEAFF. The CDR3 nucleotides are TGTGCCAGCAGTATCCCCCCCACAGGGGGCACTGAAGCTTTCTTT.

This clonotype was detected a few times. The CDR3 coding sequence is TGCAGTGCTAGCGGGGGCGTTGGGGCCAACGTCCTGACTTTC. It translates to CSASGGVGANVLTF. The rearrangement links TRBV20-1 to TRBJ2-6; D may correspond to TRBD1 or TRBD2 (6 bases each). The CDR3 covers 14 residues. Germline loops: CDR1 DFQATT, CDR2 SNEGSKA (reference sequence). Between the trimmed V and J ends, which lost 3 bases and 3 bases, there was a span of 9 bases.

In this sample, this clonotype turned up many times. The rearrangement uses TRBV9 and TRBJ2-1; D may be TRBD1 (6 bases). Germline CDR1 reads SGDLS; CDR2 reads YYNGEE. Trimming cost V 0 bases and J 9 bases, with 7 bases left between them. The CDR3 runs 12 residues. CDR3 sequence (DNA): TGTGCCAGCAGCGTAGGAGGGGGTGAGCAGTTCTTC. Its protein is CASSVGGGEQFF.

This clonotype appeared many times. The chain carries TRBV5-1 and TRBJ2-1; TRBD2 agrees at 7 bases. The CDR3 is 16 residues long. Germline CDR1 reads SGHRS; CDR2 reads YFSETQ. J lost 5 bases, V lost 2 bases, and 10 bases had no gene match. The CDR3: CASSFLWEGRDNEQFF. In nucleotides, the CDR3 is TGCGCCAGCAGCTTCCTTTGGGAGGGCCGGGACAATGAGCAGTTCTTC.

The chain has TRBV12-3 or TRBV12-4 and TRBJ2-7; D not certain. The CDR3 runs 13 residues. Between the trimmed V and J ends, which lost 1 base and 7 bases, there was a span of 11 bases. The CDR3 loop reads CASSLDLGWEQYF. The CDR3 nucleotides read TGTGCCAGCAGTTTAGATCTAGGTTGGGAGCAGTACTTC.

This clonotype turned up a few times. The chain recombines TRBV3-1 with TRBJ2-1, with 14 bases lining up with TRBD2. Germline-derived CDR1 and CDR2 are LGHDT and YNNKEL (reference sequence). Trimming removed 4 bases from V and 8 bases from J; junction bases left unmatched: 10. The CDR3 runs 17 residues. This CDR3 reads CASSLQPGLAGEDEQFF. For the CDR3, the DNA is TGTGCCAGCAGCCTGCAACCGGGACTAGCGGGAGAAGATGAGCAGTTCTTC.

This clonotype has a handful of counts. J is TRBJ2-7 and V is TRBV5-1; D call uncertain. The CDR3 sequence is 15 residues long. Per the germline V gene, CDR1 is SGHRS and CDR2 is YFSETQ. Trimming removed 1 base from V and 3 bases from J, with 14 bases in between. The CDR3 loop reads CASSLRLPNLYEQYF. Written as DNA, the CDR3 is TGCGCCAGCAGCTTGCGCCTACCAAACCTCTACGAGCAGTACTTC.

The table lists this clonotype with a few counts. This chain's CDR3 is CASSFMPSEQFF. DNA of the CDR3: TGTGCCAGCAGCTTTATGCCGAGTGAGCAGTTCTTC. The rearrangement uses TRBV11-2 and TRBJ2-1; D is unclear. The germline gives CDR1 SGHAT, CDR2 FQNNGV. Trimming removed 3 bases from V and 9 bases from J, with 9 bases in between. CDR3 length: 12 residues.

The chain couples TRBV20-1 to TRBJ2-3; TRBD2 matches at 9 bases. Germline V gene lookup returns CDR1 DFQATT and CDR2 SNEGSKA (reference sequence). With 6 bases clipped from V and 0 bases from J, the junction kept 4 bases outside the gene matches. The CDR3 runs 14 residues. CDR3 loop: CSARGLASTDTQYF. For the CDR3, the DNA is TGCAGTGCCCGGGGACTAGCTAGCACAGATACGCAGTATTTT.

The rearrangement uses TRBV20-1 and TRBJ2-4; D remains unclear. The germline V gene has CDR1 DFQATT and CDR2 SNEGSKA (reference sequence). The CDR3 sequence is 15 residues long. V shed 6 bases and J shed 3 bases, with 18 bases lying between them. Here the CDR3 DNA reads TGCAGTGCCTCCTTACGAGGCTTCGGCAAAAACATTCAGTACTTC. Amino acids: CSASLRGFGKNIQYF.